This T cell receptor beta chain comes out of a study of blood T cell repertoires in COVID-19. The V end was cut by 2 bases, the J end by 2 bases, with 14 bases between. The CDR3 runs to 15 residues. CDR1 is SGDLS and CDR2 is YYNGEE in the germline V gene. Sequenced by immunoSEQ multiplex PCR; TCRdb stores in-frame clones only, minus some. The sample carries fewer than 300,000 clones, approximately 84% recorded once. This TCR derives from a human donor with COVID-19, enrolled during active disease. The donor label of this sample is uncertain. V usage is TRBV9 and J usage is TRBJ2-7; tentative D call: TRBD2 (7 bases). What was sequenced was peripheral blood. The CDR3 sequence: CASSVEGGRTYEQYF. The CDR3 DNA sequence: TGTGCCAGCAGCGTTGAGGGGGGGCGAACCTACGAGCAGTACTTC. The full variable domain, rest sourced from reference TRBV9 and TRBJ2-7, is DSGVTQTPKHLITATGQRVTLRCSPRSGDLSVYWYQQSLDQGLQFLIQYYNGEERAKGNILERFSAQQFPDLHSELNLSSLELGDSALYFCASSVEGGRTYEQYFGPGTRLTVT.